Listed below are T cell receptor beta chains from one sample, sequenced in a study of T-cell memory formation after mild COVID-19. TCRdb re-called the 5' RACE reads with MiXCR, one entry per CDR3 protein. Here the sample spans 250,000 to 300,000 distinct CDR3 sequences, less than 9.5% being singletons. Sequencing used PBMCs or a T cell subset sorted from them (not recorded which). These TCRs come from a man between 18 and 29 years old who had mild COVID-19 (a few samples of this study predate the infection). Cell type and time point are not known. CDR3s include the opening cysteine and the closing phenylalanine or tryptophan. Fields, in order: V gene, D gene, J gene, clone size, CDR3 DNA, CDR3 protein. The D gene is left open where the match is weak. Clone size, where shown, is once, few, many, or a class for clones that have expanded.

V gene: TRBV7-9; D gene: .; J gene: TRBJ2-6; clone size: .; CDR3 DNA: TGTGCCAGCAGCTTAGAAGGCGGTGGGGCCAACGTCCTGACTTTC; CDR3 protein: CASSLEGGGANVLTF
V gene: TRBV6-5; D gene: TRBD2; J gene: TRBJ2-3; clone size: few; CDR3 DNA: TGTGCCAGCAGTCCGAGCGGGGTTGGGGCAGATACGCAGTATTTT; CDR3 protein: CASSPSGVGADTQYF
V gene: TRBV7-9; D gene: .; J gene: TRBJ1-5; clone size: many; CDR3 DNA: TGTGCCAGCTCGAGCGAGGATCAGCCCCAGCATTTT; CDR3 protein: CASSSEDQPQHF
V gene: TRBV7-9; D gene: TRBD1; J gene: TRBJ2-7; clone size: many; CDR3 DNA: TGTGCCAGCAGCAGAGGGACAGGGCCGGCCTACGAGCAGTACTTC; CDR3 protein: CASSRGTGPAYEQYF
V gene: TRBV11-2; D gene: .; J gene: TRBJ1-2; clone size: .; CDR3 DNA: TGTGCCAGCAGCTTATGGATGGACGGAAGGGGTTTGAGTGGCTACACCTTC; CDR3 protein: CASSLWMDGRGLSGYTF
V gene: TRBV7-2; D gene: TRBD1; J gene: TRBJ2-3; clone size: .; CDR3 DNA: TGTGCCAGCAGCTTAACCGACAGGGCCACAGATACGCAGTATTTT; CDR3 protein: CASSLTDRATDTQYF
V gene: TRBV7-9; D gene: TRBD1; J gene: TRBJ2-3; clone size: few; CDR3 DNA: TGTGCCAGCAGCTTGGGAGGGACAGGGGCTACTAGCACAGATACGCAGTATTTT; CDR3 protein: CASSLGGTGATSTDTQYF
V gene: TRBV18; D gene: .; J gene: TRBJ2-5; clone size: few; CDR3 DNA: TGTGCCAGCTCACAGGACAGACAAGAGACCCAGTACTTC; CDR3 protein: CASSQDRQETQYF
V gene: TRBV5-1; D gene: .; J gene: TRBJ2-2; clone size: .; CDR3 DNA: TGCGCCAGCAGCGGGGGCAGGGCTGACACCGGGGAGCTGTTTTTT; CDR3 protein: CASSGGRADTGELFF
V gene: TRBV30; D gene: .; J gene: TRBJ2-7; clone size: .; CDR3 DNA: TGTGCCTGGAGTGTAGGCGAAGTCTACGATCAGTACTTC; CDR3 protein: CAWSVGEVYDQYF
V gene: TRBV3-1; D gene: TRBD1; J gene: TRBJ1-1; clone size: many; CDR3 DNA: TGTGCCAGCAGCCCCCGACAGGGCTCGAACACTGAAGCTTTCTTT; CDR3 protein: CASSPRQGSNTEAFF
V gene: TRBV7-9; D gene: .; J gene: TRBJ1-6; clone size: .; CDR3 DNA: TGTGCCAGCAGCTCCACAGACAGCAGTTCACCCCTCCACTTT; CDR3 protein: CASSSTDSSSPLHF
V gene: TRBV12-3/TRBV12-4; D gene: TRBD1; J gene: TRBJ1-5; clone size: .; CDR3 DNA: TGTGCCAGCAGTTTAGTGCGCAGGGGGCTTATCAGAAGCAATCACCCCCAGCATTTT; CDR3 protein: CASSLVRRGLIRSNHPQHF
V gene: TRBV7-8; D gene: .; J gene: TRBJ1-5; clone size: few; CDR3 DNA: TGTGCCAGCAGCTTATCGGTCGTGGGGGATCAGCCCCAGCATTTT; CDR3 protein: CASSLSVVGDQPQHF
V gene: TRBV7-3; D gene: TRBD1; J gene: TRBJ1-2; clone size: few; CDR3 DNA: TGTGCCAGCAGCCGGACAGGGTGGGGAAACTATGGCTACACCTTC; CDR3 protein: CASSRTGWGNYGYTF
V gene: TRBV7-3; D gene: TRBD1; J gene: TRBJ1-6; clone size: few; CDR3 DNA: TGTGCCAGCAGCAGCGGACAGGGGGCATATTCACCCCTCCACTTT; CDR3 protein: CASSSGQGAYSPLHF
V gene: TRBV7-9; D gene: .; J gene: TRBJ1-6; clone size: few; CDR3 DNA: TGTGCCAGCAGCTTGATATTAAGGGGGAGCTCCTATAATTCACCCCTCCACTTT; CDR3 protein: CASSLILRGSSYNSPLHF
V gene: TRBV29-1; D gene: .; J gene: TRBJ2-7; clone size: many; CDR3 DNA: TGCAGCGCCACAGGCAAAGCATCCTCCTACGAGCAGTACTTC; CDR3 protein: CSATGKASSYEQYF
V gene: TRBV25-1; D gene: .; J gene: TRBJ2-2; clone size: few; CDR3 DNA: TGTGCCATTCGCTCTAGTCACACCGGGGAGCTGTTTTTT; CDR3 protein: CAIRSSHTGELFF
V gene: TRBV24-1; D gene: TRBD1; J gene: TRBJ2-5; clone size: few; CDR3 DNA: TGTGCCGCCGGACAGGGAGAGACCCAGTACTTC; CDR3 protein: CAAGQGETQYF
V gene: TRBV24-1; D gene: .; J gene: TRBJ2-7; clone size: .; CDR3 DNA: TGTGCCACCAGCATACAGGAATCGTTCTACGAGCAGTACTTC; CDR3 protein: CATSIQESFYEQYF
V gene: TRBV12-3/TRBV12-4; D gene: .; J gene: TRBJ1-1; clone size: .; CDR3 DNA: TGTGCCAGCAGTTTATCCGGCCATTTGAACACTGAAGCTTTCTTT; CDR3 protein: CASSLSGHLNTEAFF
V gene: TRBV12-5; D gene: .; J gene: TRBJ2-3; clone size: .; CDR3 DNA: TGTGCTAGTGGTTCCGTACGGTTCACAGATACGCAGTATTTT; CDR3 protein: CASGSVRFTDTQYF
V gene: TRBV4-1; D gene: .; J gene: TRBJ1-4; clone size: .; CDR3 DNA: TGCGCCAGCAGCCAAGAAAGGGGCCGAGATGAAAAACTGTTTTTT; CDR3 protein: CASSQERGRDEKLFF
V gene: TRBV6-5; D gene: .; J gene: TRBJ1-2; clone size: many; CDR3 DNA: TGTGCCAGCAGACCCCTTCAAGGCCCCTATGGCTACACCTTC; CDR3 protein: CASRPLQGPYGYTF
V gene: TRBV12-3/TRBV12-4; D gene: TRBD1; J gene: TRBJ2-7; clone size: many; CDR3 DNA: TGTGCCAGCAGCCCGGGACAGTTAGCGTCCTACGAGCAGTACTTC; CDR3 protein: CASSPGQLASYEQYF
V gene: TRBV4-1; D gene: TRBD1; J gene: TRBJ1-5; clone size: .; CDR3 DNA: TGCGCCAGCAGCCAAACCAGGACAGGTCATAGCAATCAGCCCCAGCATTTT; CDR3 protein: CASSQTRTGHSNQPQHF
V gene: TRBV7-9; D gene: .; J gene: TRBJ2-3; clone size: many; CDR3 DNA: TGTGCCAGCAGCCCCAGGACCGCAGATACGCAGTATTTT; CDR3 protein: CASSPRTADTQYF
V gene: TRBV3-1; D gene: .; J gene: TRBJ1-1; clone size: .; CDR3 DNA: TGTGCCAGCAGCCAATTAGGGACAGAAGCTTTCTTT; CDR3 protein: CASSQLGTEAFF
V gene: TRBV12-3/TRBV12-4; D gene: .; J gene: TRBJ1-2; clone size: many; CDR3 DNA: TGTGCCAGCAGTTTAAGGGGAGGGGTGGGCTACACCTTC; CDR3 protein: CASSLRGGVGYTF
V gene: TRBV19; D gene: .; J gene: TRBJ1-1; clone size: .; CDR3 DNA: TGTGCCAGTAGTTTGTTGCCAGGGTATACTGAAGCTTTCTTT; CDR3 protein: CASSLLPGYTEAFF
V gene: TRBV5-1; D gene: TRBD2; J gene: TRBJ2-3; clone size: few; CDR3 DNA: TGCGCCAGCAGCTCGACTAGCGGGGGAATCGAAATGTATTTT; CDR3 protein: CASSSTSGGIEMYF
V gene: TRBV7-9; D gene: .; J gene: TRBJ2-3; clone size: .; CDR3 DNA: TGTGCCAGCAGCGCGCAGGGTTCAGATACGCAGTATTTT; CDR3 protein: CASSAQGSDTQYF
V gene: TRBV3-1; D gene: .; J gene: TRBJ2-7; clone size: few; CDR3 DNA: TGTGCCAGCAGACGAGACAACTACCCCTACGAGCAGTACTTC; CDR3 protein: CASRRDNYPYEQYF
V gene: TRBV5-1; D gene: TRBD2; J gene: TRBJ2-1; clone size: many; CDR3 DNA: TGCGCCAGCAGCTTGCGGGGGGGCTACAATGAGCAGTTCTTC; CDR3 protein: CASSLRGGYNEQFF
V gene: TRBV20-1; D gene: .; J gene: TRBJ2-7; clone size: .; CDR3 DNA: TGCAGTGCTAGAGACGCCACAGGGTCCTACGAGCAGTACTTC; CDR3 protein: CSARDATGSYEQYF
V gene: TRBV6-6; D gene: TRBD1; J gene: TRBJ2-7; clone size: few; CDR3 DNA: TGTGCCAGCAACGACGGGGACAGGCTAGTCTACGAGCAGTACTTC; CDR3 protein: CASNDGDRLVYEQYF
V gene: TRBV5-1; D gene: TRBD2; J gene: TRBJ2-1; clone size: many; CDR3 DNA: TGCGCCAGCCTCGGTGGGACTAGCGGCCGTGAGCAGTTCTTC; CDR3 protein: CASLGGTSGREQFF
V gene: TRBV12-3/TRBV12-4; D gene: .; J gene: TRBJ1-2; clone size: .; CDR3 DNA: TGTGCCAGCTTTTCCCGCGTGGGGCGGTCTAACTATGGCTACACCTTC; CDR3 protein: CASFSRVGRSNYGYTF
V gene: TRBV9; D gene: .; J gene: TRBJ1-3; clone size: .; CDR3 DNA: TGTGCCAGCAGCGTGATGGGGGTGACTGGAAACACCATATATTTT; CDR3 protein: CASSVMGVTGNTIYF
V gene: TRBV5-6; D gene: .; J gene: TRBJ2-3; clone size: few; CDR3 DNA: TGTGCCAGCAGTAACCCAGAAGTAACAGATACGCAGTATTTT; CDR3 protein: CASSNPEVTDTQYF
V gene: TRBV7-2; D gene: .; J gene: TRBJ2-3; clone size: few; CDR3 DNA: TGTGCCAGCACCTACTGGGGTAGCCTAGGCACAGATACGCAGTATTTT; CDR3 protein: CASTYWGSLGTDTQYF
V gene: TRBV5-1; D gene: TRBD1; J gene: TRBJ2-4; clone size: .; CDR3 DNA: TGCGCCAGCAGCGCCGGGACAGCTGGGGACATTCAGTACTTC; CDR3 protein: CASSAGTAGDIQYF
V gene: TRBV5-1; D gene: TRBD2; J gene: TRBJ2-5; clone size: many; CDR3 DNA: TGCGCCAGCAGCTTGGGTCTAGCGGGGCCTAAAGAGACCCAGTACTTC; CDR3 protein: CASSLGLAGPKETQYF
V gene: TRBV12-3/TRBV12-4; D gene: .; J gene: TRBJ1-3; clone size: few; CDR3 DNA: TGTGCCAGCAGTCCGGCTATCCGGGGGAACACCATATATTTT; CDR3 protein: CASSPAIRGNTIYF
V gene: TRBV7-2; D gene: .; J gene: TRBJ1-5; clone size: few; CDR3 DNA: TGTGCCAGCAGCCGGGTAAATAGCAATCAGCCCCAGCATTTT; CDR3 protein: CASSRVNSNQPQHF
V gene: TRBV20-1; D gene: .; J gene: TRBJ2-3; clone size: few; CDR3 DNA: TGCAGTGCTAGAGTTAGAACAGGGTTAGATACGCAGTATTTT; CDR3 protein: CSARVRTGLDTQYF
V gene: TRBV30; D gene: .; J gene: TRBJ1-1; clone size: few; CDR3 DNA: TGTGCCTGGACGAGCGTGGCAGGCTTGGCTTTCTTT; CDR3 protein: CAWTSVAGLAFF
V gene: TRBV7-9; D gene: .; J gene: TRBJ2-3; clone size: .; CDR3 DNA: TGTGCCAGCAGCCGAGGGGCGAGGGGAGCAGATACGCAGTATTTT; CDR3 protein: CASSRGARGADTQYF
V gene: TRBV5-1; D gene: TRBD2; J gene: TRBJ2-1; clone size: few; CDR3 DNA: TGCGCCAGCACGGGACTAGCGGGGGGGCCGCCGAGGAATGAGCAGTTCTTC; CDR3 protein: CASTGLAGGPPRNEQFF
V gene: TRBV7-9; D gene: TRBD1; J gene: TRBJ1-5; clone size: .; CDR3 DNA: TGTGCCAGCAGCTGGGGGACAGCCCTAGATCAGCCCCAGCATTTT; CDR3 protein: CASSWGTALDQPQHF
V gene: TRBV20-1; D gene: .; J gene: TRBJ2-3; clone size: many; CDR3 DNA: TGCAGTGCTAGGACGCCCACAGATACGCAGTATTTT; CDR3 protein: CSARTPTDTQYF
V gene: TRBV5-8; D gene: .; J gene: TRBJ2-3; clone size: few; CDR3 DNA: TGTGCCAGCAGCCCGGGACTCGGGACGCCAGATACGCAGTATTTT; CDR3 protein: CASSPGLGTPDTQYF
V gene: TRBV12-3/TRBV12-4; D gene: TRBD2; J gene: TRBJ2-3; clone size: many; CDR3 DNA: TGTGTCAACGAGCGGGGGCCAGCAGATACGCAGTATTTT; CDR3 protein: CVNERGPADTQYF
V gene: TRBV6-2/TRBV6-3; D gene: .; J gene: TRBJ2-1; clone size: many; CDR3 DNA: TGTGCCAGCTTGGGAGAGTACAATGAGCAGTTCTTC; CDR3 protein: CASLGEYNEQFF
V gene: TRBV5-1; D gene: .; J gene: TRBJ2-2; clone size: many; CDR3 DNA: TGCGCCAGCAGCATACAATGGAACACCGGGGAGCTGTTTTTT; CDR3 protein: CASSIQWNTGELFF
V gene: TRBV12-3/TRBV12-4; D gene: TRBD1; J gene: TRBJ1-2; clone size: .; CDR3 DNA: TGTGCCAGCAGCTCCCGTTGGGACAGGGCGACGTATGGCTACACCTTC; CDR3 protein: CASSSRWDRATYGYTF
V gene: TRBV20-1; D gene: .; J gene: TRBJ2-7; clone size: few; CDR3 DNA: TGCAGTGCTAGAGATGGCAGAGATTACGAGCAGTACTTC; CDR3 protein: CSARDGRDYEQYF
V gene: TRBV12-3/TRBV12-4; D gene: TRBD2; J gene: TRBJ2-1; clone size: .; CDR3 DNA: TGTGCCAGCGAACTAGCGGGGGGGCAGTACAATGAGCAGTTCTTC; CDR3 protein: CASELAGGQYNEQFF